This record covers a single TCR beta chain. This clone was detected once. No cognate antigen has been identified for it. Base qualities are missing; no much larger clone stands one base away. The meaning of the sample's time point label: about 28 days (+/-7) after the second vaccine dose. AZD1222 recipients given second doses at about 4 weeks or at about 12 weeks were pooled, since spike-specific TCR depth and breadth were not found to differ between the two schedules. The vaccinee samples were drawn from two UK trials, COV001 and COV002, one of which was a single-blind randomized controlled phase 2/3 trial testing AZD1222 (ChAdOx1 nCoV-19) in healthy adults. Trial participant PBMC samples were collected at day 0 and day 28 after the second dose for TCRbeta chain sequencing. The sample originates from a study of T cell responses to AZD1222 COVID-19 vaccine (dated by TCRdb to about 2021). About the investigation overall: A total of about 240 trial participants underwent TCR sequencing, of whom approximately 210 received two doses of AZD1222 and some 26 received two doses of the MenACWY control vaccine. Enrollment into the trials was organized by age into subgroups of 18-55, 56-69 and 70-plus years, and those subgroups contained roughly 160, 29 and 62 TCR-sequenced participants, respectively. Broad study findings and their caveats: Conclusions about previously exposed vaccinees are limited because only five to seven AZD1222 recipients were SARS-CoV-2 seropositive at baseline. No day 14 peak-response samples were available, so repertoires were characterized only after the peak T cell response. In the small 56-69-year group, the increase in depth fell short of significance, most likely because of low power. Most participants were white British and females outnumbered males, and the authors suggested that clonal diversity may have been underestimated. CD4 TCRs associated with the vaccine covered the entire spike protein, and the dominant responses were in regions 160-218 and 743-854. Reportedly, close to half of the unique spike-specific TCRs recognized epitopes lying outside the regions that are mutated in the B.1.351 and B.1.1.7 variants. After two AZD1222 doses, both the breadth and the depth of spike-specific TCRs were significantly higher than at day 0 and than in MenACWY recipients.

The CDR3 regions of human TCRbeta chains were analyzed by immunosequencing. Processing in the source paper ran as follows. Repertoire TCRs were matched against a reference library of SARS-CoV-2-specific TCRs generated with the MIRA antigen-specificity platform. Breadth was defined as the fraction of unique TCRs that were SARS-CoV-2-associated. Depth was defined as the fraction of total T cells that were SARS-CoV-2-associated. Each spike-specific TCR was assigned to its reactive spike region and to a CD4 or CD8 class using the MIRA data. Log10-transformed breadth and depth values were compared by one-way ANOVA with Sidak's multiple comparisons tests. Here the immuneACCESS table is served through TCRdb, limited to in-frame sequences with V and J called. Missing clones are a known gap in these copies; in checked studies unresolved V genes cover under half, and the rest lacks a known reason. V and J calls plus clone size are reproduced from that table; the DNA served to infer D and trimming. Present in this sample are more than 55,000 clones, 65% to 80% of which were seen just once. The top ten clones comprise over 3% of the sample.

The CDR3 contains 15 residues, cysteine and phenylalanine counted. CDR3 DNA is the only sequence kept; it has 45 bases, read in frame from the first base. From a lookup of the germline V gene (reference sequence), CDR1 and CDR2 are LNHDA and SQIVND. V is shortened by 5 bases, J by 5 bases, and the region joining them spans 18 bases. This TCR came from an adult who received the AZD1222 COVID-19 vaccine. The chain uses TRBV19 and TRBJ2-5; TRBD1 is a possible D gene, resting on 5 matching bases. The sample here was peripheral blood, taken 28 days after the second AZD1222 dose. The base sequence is TGTGCCAGTAGTCTGGGGCCCAACCGTCCGGAGACCCAGTACTTC. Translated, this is CASSLGPNRPETQYF. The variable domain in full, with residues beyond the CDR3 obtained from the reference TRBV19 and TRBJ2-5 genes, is DGGITQSPKYLFRKEGQNVTLSCEQNLNHDAMYWYRQDPGQGLRLIYYSQIVNDFQKGDIAEGYSVSREKKESFPLTVTSAQKNPTAFYLCASSLGPNRPETQYFGPGTRLLVL.